Listed below are T cell receptor beta chains from one sample, sequenced in a study of T cell responses to AZD1222 COVID-19 vaccine. Data came from immunoSEQ multiplex PCR; TCRdb stores just in-frame clones and leaves some out. The sample has some 200,000 clones, over 90% seen once. The sample here was peripheral blood, taken on day 0 of AZD1222 vaccination. These receptors originate from an adult in good health. Each CDR3 is given with its conserved first and last residue. The D gene is left open where the match is weak. Rows give clone size only sometimes, using once, few, many, or a class for an expanded clone.

cdr3_nt cdr3_aa v_call clone_size d_call j_call
TGTGCCAGACTGAACAGGGATCGGAACACTGAAGCTTTCTTT CARLNRDRNTEAFF TRBV19 - - TRBJ1-1
TGTGCCAGCTCACCAGGACGGTGGCCGAACGAAGCTTTCTTT CASSPGRWPNEAFF TRBV18 - - TRBJ1-1
TGTGCCAGCAGTATTAATCAGCCCCAGCATTTT CASSINQPQHF TRBV12-3/TRBV12-4 - - TRBJ1-5
TGTGCCAGCCCTAGTCCTAGCGTATACAATGAGCAGTTCTTC CASPSPSVYNEQFF TRBV6-5 - - TRBJ2-1
TGTGCCAGCAGTGGAAAGGGGCGGAGGCAGGGTTTT CASSGKGRRQGF TRBV12-3/TRBV12-4 - - TRBJ2-3
TGTGCCAGCAGTTACAGGAATTCGAACTATGGCTACACCTTC CASSYRNSNYGYTF TRBV6-5 - - TRBJ1-2
TGTGCCAGCAGCCAAAACAGGTTTCCCCAAAGCAATGAGCAGTTCTTC CASSQNRFPQSNEQFF TRBV14 few - TRBJ2-1
TGTGCCAGCAGTTTAAGGAAGGGGCCTTATGGCTACACCTTC CASSLRKGPYGYTF TRBV27 - - TRBJ1-2
TGTGCCAGCAGCTTAGCGACAGGGGGAGGAGGGGAGCTGTTTTTT CASSLATGGGGELFF TRBV7-7 - TRBD1 TRBJ2-2
TGTGCCAGCAGCTTGGCGGGGAGGGGAATCAACAATGAGCAGTTCTTC CASSLAGRGINNEQFF TRBV5-6 - TRBD2 TRBJ2-1
TGTGCCAGTAGTACCAACAGGGAGCAATTCGACACTGAAGCTTTCTTT CASSTNREQFDTEAFF TRBV19 - - TRBJ1-1
TGCGCCAGCAGAGGGGAATTGGCCGGGGAACTGTTTTTT CASRGELAGELFF TRBV10-1 - - TRBJ2-2
TGTGCCAGCAGCCAAGGGACATACGAGCAGTACTTC CASSQGTYEQYF TRBV3-1/TRBV3-2 - - TRBJ2-7
TGTGCCTGGAATTTCGTAAGCGGCTATGGCTACACCTTC CAWNFVSGYGYTF TRBV30 - - TRBJ1-2
TGTGCCAGCAGCGTAGCTACGGGGGGCACTGAAGCTTTCTTT CASSVATGGTEAFF TRBV9 - - TRBJ1-1
TGTGCCAGCAGCCAAGTAGGCGGGGGCGAGCAGTACTTC CASSQVGGGEQYF TRBV3-1/TRBV3-2 - TRBD2 TRBJ2-7
TGTGCCAGCAGCCCAAACGTGCAGGTATATGGCTACACCTTC CASSPNVQVYGYTF TRBV5-6 - - TRBJ1-2
TGTGCCAGCAGCCAAGTCGCCGGAGGGAACACCGGGGAGCTGTTTTTT CASSQVAGGNTGELFF TRBV3-1/TRBV3-2 - - TRBJ2-2
TGCGCCAGCAGCTTGGGCTTGACAGGGGTACCCGGTGAGCAGTACTTC CASSLGLTGVPGEQYF TRBV5-1 - TRBD1 TRBJ2-7
TGTGCCAGCAGCTTGGCCCCTACAGGTTCACATTCTGGAACTAATGAAAAACTGTTTTTT CASSLAPTGSHSGTNEKLFF TRBV5-4 once - TRBJ1-4
TGTGCCACCAGTGTTGGGGGATCCTACAATGAGCAGTTCTTC CATSVGGSYNEQFF TRBV24-1 - - TRBJ2-1
TGCGCCAGCAGCTTGGCGGGGGACAGGCCAACCTACTCTGGAAACACCATATATTTT CASSLAGDRPTYSGNTIYF TRBV5-1 - TRBD1 TRBJ1-3
TGTGCCAGCAGTGGCACAATGAACACTGAAGCTTTCTTT CASSGTMNTEAFF TRBV6-2/TRBV6-3 - - TRBJ1-1
TGCGCCAGCAGCCCGGGTGTTACAGGGCCCGCAGATACGCAGTATTTT CASSPGVTGPADTQYF TRBV5-1 - - TRBJ2-3
TGTGCCACCAGCAGATCTCAGGGATCTAACTATGGCTACACCTTC CATSRSQGSNYGYTF TRBV15 - - TRBJ1-2
TGTGCCAGCAGCCCCACTGCGAGGGATCAGCCCCAGCATTTT CASSPTARDQPQHF TRBV11-2 - - TRBJ1-5
TGTGCCAGTAGTCTCCGGGTGAACACCGGGGAGCTGTTTTTT CASSLRVNTGELFF TRBV19 - - TRBJ2-2
TGTGCCAGCTCACCACTACAGAACACGATCAACACCGGGGAGCTGTTTTTT CASSPLQNTINTGELFF TRBV18 - - TRBJ2-2
TGCGCCAGCAGCATACTGACAGGGGAGGACTATGGCTACACCTTC CASSILTGEDYGYTF TRBV5-1 - TRBD1 TRBJ1-2